The entry below gives a single T cell receptor beta chain sequence along with its context. Its matching antigen is unknown. The record originates from a study of brain T cells in children with intractable seizures. General study findings and limits: Pre-surgery blood may have been undersampled, hiding some clones. Patients' HCMV serostatus was unknown; virus specificity rests on CDR3 similarity alone.

Measured with immunoSEQ multiplex PCR; TCRdb has only the in-frame clones, and not every one. The top ten clones hold 3.5% to 4% of a sample with 95,000 to 120,000 clones, roughly 94% of them seen once. Only cases whose brain tissue showed the highest T cell transcript signatures were sequenced. This CDR3 comprises 15 residues. Per germline, CDR1 SGHTA and CDR2 FQGTGA. V gave up 5 bases and J gave up 5 bases, with 15 bases separating them. This specimen consisted of peripheral blood, obtained at surgery. This chain links TRBV7-3 with TRBJ1-4; perhaps TRBD1 as D (5 bases). The receptor was isolated from a boy under two years old with hemimegalencephaly and intractable seizures. CDR3 sequence reads: CASSPKTAINEKLFF. In DNA, the CDR3 is TGTGCCAGCAGCCCGAAGACAGCCATCAATGAAAAACTGTTTTTT.